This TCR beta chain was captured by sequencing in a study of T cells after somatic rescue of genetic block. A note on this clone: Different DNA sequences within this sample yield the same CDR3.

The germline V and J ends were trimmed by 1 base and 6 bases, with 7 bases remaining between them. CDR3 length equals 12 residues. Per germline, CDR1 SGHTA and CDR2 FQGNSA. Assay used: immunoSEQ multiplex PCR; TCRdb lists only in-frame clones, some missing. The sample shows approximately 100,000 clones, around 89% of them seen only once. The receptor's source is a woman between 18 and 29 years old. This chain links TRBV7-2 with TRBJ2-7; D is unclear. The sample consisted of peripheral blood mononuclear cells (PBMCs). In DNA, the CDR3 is TGTGCCAGCAGCTTAGGACCGCGCGAGCAGTACTTC. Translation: CASSLGPREQYF.